This T cell receptor beta chain is from a study of Graves' ophthalmopathy and Graves' hyperthyroidism. Study observations and caveats: It was with 70.59% sensitivity and almost 75% specificity that the model predicted ophthalmopathy progression.

Symptoms, serum thyroxine and TRAb, thyroid ultrasound, and orbital computed tomography formed the diagnostic basis. As to this clonotype: Its target is not known.

The CDR3 has 16 residues. V lost 6 bases, J lost 4 bases, and 18 bases lay in between. TCR beta CDR3 amplification used RNA transcripts. A first-round RT-PCR used HTBI primers, followed by a second-round multiplex PCR. From the multiplex PCR reads, TCRdb called clonotypes with MiXCR, one entry per CDR3 protein. The table lists about 240,000 distinct CDR3 sequences, around 50% of them singletons. This sequence joins TRBV12-3 or TRBV12-4 and TRBJ2-2, with D perhaps being TRBD1 or TRBD2 (5 bases each). Sequenced input: peripheral blood. This TCR came from an adult man with Graves' ophthalmopathy. The CDR3 coding sequence is TGTGCCAGCAGCCCTCCGGGACGGGTTCTCACCGGGGAGCTGTTTTTT. The encoded protein is CASSPPGRVLTGELFF.